This T cell receptor beta chain was sequenced in a study of monozygotic twins with inflammatory bowel disease. CDR1 is KGHDR and CDR2 is SFDVKD in the germline V gene. The CDR3 contains 15 residues. Study-level findings and limits: Treatment differences in immunosuppression may have added variability to the repertoires of patients. Support was lacking for any single strong IBD-associated signal or clonotype.

Generation of cDNA took place in eight separate reactions per sample. TCRdb reanalyzed the 5' RACE reads and collapses them to one entry per CDR3 protein, without DNA. This table lists about 140,000 distinct CDR3 sequences. Regarding this clonotype: No antigen is known for it.

The J gene is TRBJ2-1, the V gene TRBV24-1; TCRdb's D gene call, TRBD2, goes unchecked for lack of DNA. The clonotype comes from a human donor with ulcerative colitis or Crohn's disease, or a healthy co-twin of an affected twin (not recorded which). The sample was blood. The CDR3 is CATSVGEEAGNEQFF.